This T cell receptor beta chain was observed in a study of cytomegalovirus exposure and HLA in healthy donors. Regarding this clone: Its cognate antigen is unknown.

Findings and limits, study-wide: As confirmed in vitro, a few CMV-associated chains were specific for CMV antigens.

The CDR3 has 13 amino acids. Germline CDR1 is SGHDN and CDR2 is FVKESK. The V gene lost 4 bases and the J gene lost 6 bases, with 11 bases spanning the gap. The method was immunoSEQ multiplex PCR; TCRdb's version includes in-frame clones alone and lacks a portion of them. The repertoire consists of about 160,000 clones, with approximately 96% occurring once and the leading ten covering 0.89%. The clonotype was recovered from a woman younger than 30 in good health and CMV-seronegative. This chain connects TRBV14 to TRBJ2-3; unclear D gene. The specimen was PBMCs. CDR3 sequence reads: CASSLTLGDTQYF. The DNA of the CDR3 is TGTGCCAGCAGCCTTACTCTAGGTGATACGCAGTATTTT.